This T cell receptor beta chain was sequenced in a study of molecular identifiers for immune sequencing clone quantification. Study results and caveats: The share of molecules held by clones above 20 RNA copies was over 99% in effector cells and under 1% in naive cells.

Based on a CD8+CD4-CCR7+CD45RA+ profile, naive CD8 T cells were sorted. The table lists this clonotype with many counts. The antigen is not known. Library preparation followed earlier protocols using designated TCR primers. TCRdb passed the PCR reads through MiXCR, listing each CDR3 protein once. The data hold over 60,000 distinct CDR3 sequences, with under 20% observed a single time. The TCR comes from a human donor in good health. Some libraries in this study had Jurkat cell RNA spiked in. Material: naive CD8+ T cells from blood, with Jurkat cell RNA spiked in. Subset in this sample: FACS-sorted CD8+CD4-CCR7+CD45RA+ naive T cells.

CDR3 DNA sequence: TGCAGCGTCCCCGTCTCCGGGGCCAACGTCCTGACTTTC. The encoded protein is CSVPVSGANVLTF. V gene TRBV29-1 combines with J gene TRBJ2-6; D not certain. The V gene lost 6 bases and the J gene lost 4 bases, with 10 bases spanning the gap. The CDR3 consists of 13 residues. Germline CDR1 is SQVTM and CDR2 is ANQGSEA.